What follows is one TCR beta chain and its context. Its antigen is undetermined. The sample comes from a study of identical twins. TCRdb re-called the 5' RACE reads through MiXCR, storing one row per CDR3 protein. The sample shows about 1.7 million distinct CDR3 sequences, roughly a third of them seen only once. The junction had 5 bases not matched to a gene; V was cut back by 4 bases and J by 4 bases. Germline CDR1 SGHRS, CDR2 YFSETQ. The CDR3 loop spans 15 amino acids. Whole-study results and caveats: Excess sharing by twins proved weaker in beta out-of-frame sequences.

The gene calls are TRBV5-1 and TRBJ1-4, with 9 bases lining up with TRBD1. The sample comprised cord blood. The clonotype originates from a newborn girl in good health. The CDR3 DNA reads as TGCGCCAGCAGCCACAGGGGGCCGGGTAATGAAAAACTGTTTTTT. It yields the protein CASSHRGPGNEKLFF.